The rows below give T cell receptor beta chains drawn from one sample of a study of T cell clonotyping in hematopoietic cell transplantation. Sequencing used immunoSEQ multiplex PCR; TCRdb keeps in-frame clones, though not all of them. The data hold tens of thousands of clones, with 65% to 90% observed a single time. The source material was peripheral blood mononuclear cells, sampled before stem cell transplant. The receptors come from a man between 60 and 75 years old with biphenotypic leukemia. Some clones in this sample may be carry-over from other donors' samples. The CDR3 runs from the conserved cysteine through the conserved F or W. Fields, in order: J gene, V gene, D gene, clone size, CDR3 DNA, CDR3 protein. The D gene is left open where the match is weak. Size is stated for part of the rows, as once, few or many counts, or as a class when the clone is expanded.

>TRBJ2-5|TRBV9|-|-
TGTGCCAGCAGCGTAGACGGGGGGCTAGGGGAGACCCAGTACTTC
CASSVDGGLGETQYF
>TRBJ2-2|TRBV19|-|-
TGTGCCAGTAGTATAGGGGCAGGGGCCCTTACCGGGGAGCTGTTTTTT
CASSIGAGALTGELFF
>TRBJ2-5|TRBV7-6|-|-
TGTGCCAGCAGCCCCGAGGGCGGCCTCCAAGAGACCCAGTACTTC
CASSPEGGLQETQYF
>TRBJ1-5|TRBV19|-|-
TGTGCCAGTAGTTCACAGGTGGCTCAGCCCCAGCATTTT
CASSSQVAQPQHF
>TRBJ1-5|TRBV28|TRBD1|-
TGTGCCAGCAGGACAGGGGGCGACCAGCCCCAGCATTTT
CASRTGGDQPQHF
>TRBJ2-3|TRBV20-1|-|-
TGCAGTGCTAAAGTCACAGATACGCAGTATTTT
CSAKVTDTQYF
>TRBJ2-2|TRBV30|TRBD2|once
TGTGCCTGGAGTGTACCAGCGGGAGTAACGTTCACCGGGGAGCTGTTTTTT
CAWSVPAGVTFTGELFF
>TRBJ2-3|TRBV7-9|-|few
TGTGCCAGCAGCTACACAGATACGCAGTATTTT
CASSYTDTQYF
>TRBJ2-7|TRBV7-3|-|-
TGTGCCAGCAGCTTACAGGGGACCAGCTCCTACGAGCAGTACTTC
CASSLQGTSSYEQYF
>TRBJ2-5|TRBV7-2|-|-
TGTGCCAGCAGCTTGGCGGGGCGGTGGGAGACCCAGTACTTC
CASSLAGRWETQYF
>TRBJ1-2|TRBV4-1|-|-
TGCGCCAGCAGCCGAGGGGGCTATGGCTACACCTTC
CASSRGGYGYTF
>TRBJ2-2|TRBV5-4|TRBD2|-
TGTGCCAGCAGCCCGGGACTAGCGGGTGAGCTGTTTTTT
CASSPGLAGELFF
>TRBJ2-7|TRBV27|TRBD2|-
TGTGCCAGCAGTAGAATCGGGGACTATCAAGCTAGTCCCTCCTACGAGCAGTACTTC
CASSRIGDYQASPSYEQYF
>TRBJ2-1|TRBV11-2|-|once
TGTGCCAGCAGCTTAGGTTCAGGGTTCCTTTACAATGAGCAGTTCTTC
CASSLGSGFLYNEQFF
>TRBJ2-7|TRBV28|-|-
TGTGCCAGCAGTGTTGTAGGGCAGACCTACGAGCAGTACTTC
CASSVVGQTYEQYF
>TRBJ1-2|TRBV30|TRBD1|-
TGTGCCTGGAGTGTACGGAGGGGACAGGGTTCGGATGGCTACACCTTC
CAWSVRRGQGSDGYTF
>TRBJ1-1|TRBV21-1|-|-
TGTGCCAGCAGCGCCCACAGGGGATGCACTGAAGCTTTCTTT
CASSAHRGCTEAFF
>TRBJ2-5|TRBV15|-|-
TGTGCCACCAGCGTAGTTCATAGGCTGGGGGGTGAGACCCAGTACTTC
CATSVVHRLGGETQYF
>TRBJ1-1|TRBV30|TRBD1|-
TGTGCCTGGAGTGTACTTAGGGGGACAGGGTCGAACACTGAAGCTTTCTTT
CAWSVLRGTGSNTEAFF
>TRBJ2-7|TRBV19|-|few
TGTGCCAGTGGGACAAGAGACTTC
CASGTRDF
>TRBJ1-5|TRBV28|-|-
TGTGCCAGCAGTTTAGCGGGGAATAGCAATCAGCCCCAGCATTTT
CASSLAGNSNQPQHF
>TRBJ2-2|TRBV28|-|-
TGTGCCAGCAGTTTAGTCGGGCGGGAGCTGTTTTTT
CASSLVGRELFF
>TRBJ2-7|TRBV7-9|TRBD1|-
TGTGCCAGCAGCTTCTTCCGGGACAGTCTCTACGAGCAGTACTTC
CASSFFRDSLYEQYF
>TRBJ2-3|TRBV28|TRBD2|-
TGTGCCAGCAGCCTTGCAGGAACGGGACTAGCGGGAGAGGATACGCAGTATTTT
CASSLAGTGLAGEDTQYF
>TRBJ2-7|TRBV2|TRBD2|-
TGTGCCAGCAGCCAATGGCGGGACGGGGGGGAGCAGTACTTC
CASSQWRDGGEQYF
>TRBJ1-1|TRBV7-3|-|-
TGTGCCAGCAGCTCGGAGGGCAGATTCACTGAAGCTTTCTTT
CASSSEGRFTEAFF
>TRBJ2-5|TRBV1|-|-
TGCACCAGCCCGAGGGGGAGGGCCGTACAAGAGACCCAGTACTTC
CTSPRGRAVQETQYF
>TRBJ1-2|TRBV19|-|-
TGTGCCAGTAGTCTGGACCGGGACGTATTTTATGGCTACACCTTC
CASSLDRDVFYGYTF
>TRBJ2-2|TRBV6-1|-|-
TGTGCCAGCTCCACCGGGACAGGGGAGCTGTTTTTT
CASSTGTGELFF
>TRBJ2-5|TRBV4-3|-|-
TGCGCCAGCAGCCCCCGTACCCAGTACTTC
CASSPRTQYF
>TRBJ1-1|TRBV7-9|-|-
TGTGCCAGCAGCTTACCCCGGGACACCCACGAAGCTTTCTTT
CASSLPRDTHEAFF
>TRBJ1-1|TRBV7-2|TRBD1|-
TGTGCCAGCAGCCTCCCCAACGGACAGGGGGCTTTAGCTTTCTTT
CASSLPNGQGALAFF
>TRBJ2-7|TRBV6-1|-|-
TGTGCCAGCAGTGATGAGGCTACTGAATCCTACGAGCAGTACTTC
CASSDEATESYEQYF
>TRBJ2-7|TRBV29-1|-|-
TGCAGCGTTGAAGATCCTACTACTAGGGCCTACGAGCAGTACTTC
CSVEDPTTRAYEQYF
>TRBJ2-5|TRBV4-3|TRBD2|-
TGCGCCAGCAGCCAAGATTGGACTAGCGGCCAAGAGACCCAGTACTTC
CASSQDWTSGQETQYF
>TRBJ2-7|TRBV30|-|-
TGTGCCTGGAGTGTAACACGGGGGGCCGAGCAGTACTTC
CAWSVTRGAEQYF
>TRBJ2-7|TRBV4-1|-|-
TGCGCCAGCAGCCTCGCCTGGGAAGCGGGTACCTACGAGCAGTACTTC
CASSLAWEAGTYEQYF
>TRBJ1-1|TRBV7-3|-|-
TGTGCCAGCAGCTCGACAGTCAACACTGAAGCTTTCTTT
CASSSTVNTEAFF
>TRBJ2-5|TRBV5-1|TRBD1|-
TGCGCCAGCAGCTTCAACAGGGGCCAAGAGACCCAGTACTTC
CASSFNRGQETQYF
>TRBJ2-7|TRBV2|TRBD2|-
TGTGCCAGCAGTTATTGGCGGACTAGCGCCATCTCCTACGAGCAGTACTTC
CASSYWRTSAISYEQYF
>TRBJ2-7|TRBV5-5|TRBD2|-
TGTGCCAGCAGCTTGGCTAGCGGGGACAGCTCCTACGAGCAGTACTTC
CASSLASGDSSYEQYF